This TCR beta chain was found in a study of blood T cell repertoires in COVID-19. Study background: Donors in the United States, Italy and Spain gave samples during acute or convalescent COVID-19. T cells, B-cell-depleted T cells, or PBMCs provided the cDNA or gDNA that served as material.

Original processing notes: For nucleated cells, counts were estimated from reference gene primer amplification. This table comes from immunoSEQ multiplex PCR, and its TCRdb copy is limited to in-frame clones, with some not included. The DNA was the basis for D and trimming; V, J and clone size are from that table. This sample has under 250,000 clones, with roughly four fifths found just once. About this clone itself: Other DNA sequences within the sample encode an identical CDR3.

CDR1 and CDR2 from the germline V gene are MNHEY and SMNVEV (reference sequence). V was trimmed by 3 bases and J by 4 bases, leaving 6 bases between them. The CDR3 loop spans 12 amino acids. The chain combines TRBV27 with TRBJ1-1; D ambiguous. The TCR comes from a woman in her 40s with acute or convalescent COVID-19. Sequenced: peripheral blood. CDR3 loop: CASSFRGTEAFF. CDR3 DNA sequence: TGTGCCAGCAGTTTCCGCGGCACTGAAGCTTTCTTT.